Presented here are 28 T cell receptor beta chains from one specimen sequenced in a study of beta chain features in type 1 diabetes. Expressed TCRB transcripts were sequenced, since all the RNA that had been isolated was reverse transcribed. TCRdb keeps only in-frame clones here, not all; method: immunoSEQ multiplex PCR. The sample has 900,000 or so clones; roughly 15% are singletons. Specimen: naive CD4+ T cells from blood. Source of these receptors: a woman in her late teens or twenties in good health.

This rearrangement joins TRBV2 to TRBJ2-1; D uncertain. The CDR3 has 14 residues. V shed 4 bases and J shed 4 bases, with 11 bases lying between them. CDR1 SNHLY and CDR2 FYNNEI come from the germline V gene. CDR3 DNA: TGTGCCAGCAGTGTGTTAGTGACGTACAATGAGCAGTTCTTC. Encoded protein: CASSVLVTYNEQFF.

Here the CDR3 DNA reads TGTGCCACCCGTCCCGGGCAGCTCTATGGCTACACCTTC. Protein product: CATRPGQLYGYTF. This rearrangement joins TRBV28 to TRBJ1-2; D not resolved. The CDR3 contains 13 residues. Germline lookup yields CDR1 MDHEN and CDR2 SYDVKM. Trimming took off 10 bases at V and 4 bases at J, with 16 bases between the two ends.

This clone is a singleton in its sample. V usage is TRBV5-4 and J usage is TRBJ2-7; TRBD1 aligns across 9 bases. CDR1 and CDR2 (germline): SGHNT, YYREEE (reference sequence). The CDR3 is 15 residues long. Losses at the gene ends were 4 bases for V and 2 bases for J; bases not matched to a gene: 7. The CDR3 sequence: CASSEEGTGTYEQYF. DNA for the CDR3: TGTGCCAGCAGCGAAGAGGGGACAGGGACCTACGAGCAGTACTTC. The entire variable domain, with the rest obtained from reference TRBV5-4 and TRBJ2-7, is as follows: ETGVTQSPTHLIKTRGQQVTLRCSSQSGHNTVSWYQQALGQGPQFIFQYYREEENGRGNFPPRFSGLQFPNYSSELNVNALELDDSALYLCASSEEGTGTYEQYFGPGTRLTVT.

The sample holds a few counts of this clone. The identical CDR3 is also encoded by other nucleotide sequences in the sample. The rearrangement uses TRBV7-2 and TRBJ2-5, with 7 bases identical to TRBD2. CDR1 SGHTA and CDR2 FQGNSA come from the germline V gene. V gave up 5 bases and J gave up 5 bases; unmatched junction bases: 8. The CDR3 is 14 amino acids. The CDR3 here is CASSPRQGGETQYF. As DNA, the CDR3 is TGTGCCAGCAGCCCCCGCCAGGGAGGGGAGACCCAGTACTTC.

The chain joins TRBV2 to TRBJ2-5, with a tentative D call TRBD1 (5 bases). The V and J ends lost 4 bases and 4 bases respectively, with 16 bases between them. The CDR3 runs 15 residues. The germline V gene has CDR1 SNHLY and CDR2 FYNNEI. CDR3 residues: CASSVQGLTGETQYF. The CDR3 bases are TGTGCCAGCAGTGTGCAGGGTCTCACAGGAGAGACCCAGTACTTC. The complete variable domain, with remaining parts taken from reference TRBV2 and TRBJ2-5, reads EPEVTQTPSHQVTQMGQEVILRCVPISNHLYFYWYRQILGQKVEFLVSFYNNEISEKSEIFDDQFSVERPDGSNFTLKIRSTKLEDSAMYFCASSVQGLTGETQYFGPGTRLLVL.

The chain joins TRBV9 to TRBJ2-7; 12 bases are shared with TRBD2. CDR1 is SGDLS and CDR2 is YYNGEE in the germline V gene. This CDR3 comprises 15 residues. V shed 5 bases, J shed 4 bases, and the junction held 7 bases outside the gene matches. The CDR3 loop is CASSPSGRAGYEQYF. CDR3 DNA sequence: TGTGCCAGCAGTCCTAGCGGGAGGGCCGGGTACGAGCAGTACTTC.

This clone has only a few counts. The chain is built from TRBV2 and TRBJ2-3; 15 nucleotides agree with TRBD2. Trimming cost V 6 bases and J 4 bases; bases outside gene matches: 5. The CDR3 length is 16 residues. Germline-derived CDR1 and CDR2 are SNHLY and FYNNEI. CDR3 sequence reads: CASSLGLAGGPDTQYF. CDR3 DNA: TGTGCCAGCAGCCTCGGACTAGCGGGAGGGCCAGATACGCAGTATTTT.

This clone was observed a handful of times. The chain joins TRBV2 to TRBJ2-1, with 8 bases that match TRBD2. V lost 6 bases and J lost 0; bases outside the gene matches: 10. CDR1 SNHLY and CDR2 FYNNEI come from the germline V gene. The CDR3 spans 17 residues. In DNA form, the CDR3 reads TGTGCCAGCAGGAATAGCGGGGTTAGGAGCTCCTACAATGAGCAGTTCTTC. The encoded protein is CASRNSGVRSSYNEQFF.

This clone was counted a few times. This rearrangement joins TRBV29-1 to TRBJ2-1; 12 nucleotides align to TRBD2. Losses at the gene ends were 0 bases for V and 8 bases for J; bases not matched to a gene: 8. Looked up from germline, CDR1 is SQVTM and CDR2 is ANQGSEA. This CDR3 is built from 16 residues. The DNA of the CDR3 is TGCAGCGTTGAAGATCAGACTAGCGGGAGTGGTGATGAGCAGTTCTTC. Its protein product is CSVEDQTSGSGDEQFF.

J is TRBJ2-1 and V is TRBV20-1; D could derive from TRBD1 or TRBD2 (5 bases each). The germline V gene encodes CDR1 DFQATT and CDR2 SNEGSKA (reference sequence). There are 11 residues in the CDR3. The CDR3 reads CSGDGYNEQFF. DNA of the CDR3: TGCAGCGGGGACGGATACAATGAGCAGTTCTTC.

This clone was counted at least ten times. This rearrangement joins TRBV23-1 to TRBJ2-1; 7 bases map to TRBD1. TRBV23-1 is sorted into the ORF group, with uncertain function. The trim removed 0 bases at V and 4 bases at J, leaving 6 bases unmatched. The CDR3 covers 16 residues. This chain's CDR3 is CASSQSPGQRYNEQFF. Written as DNA, the CDR3 is TGCGCCAGCAGTCAATCCCCGGGACAGCGATACAATGAGCAGTTCTTC.

The sample holds a few counts of this clone. This sequence joins TRBV4-2 and TRBJ2-3; TRBD1 or TRBD2 may be the D gene (7 bases each). CDR3 size: 20 residues. With 3 bases removed from V and 3 bases from J, the gap between germline ends came to 28 bases. Germline values: CDR1 LGHNA, CDR2 YNFKEQ. DNA of the CDR3: TGTGCCAGCAGCCAGAGCGGGACAGTTACCGGATCGGTTGGAACAGATACGCAGTATTTT. It encodes CASSQSGTVTGSVGTDTQYF.

Only a few counts were recorded for this clone. This chain joins TRBV5-4 and TRBJ2-2; D ambiguous. The CDR3 sequence is 14 residues long. The germline gives CDR1 SGHNT, CDR2 YYREEE (reference sequence). The germline V and J ends were trimmed by 3 bases and 7 bases, with 13 bases remaining between them. DNA of the CDR3: TGTGCCAGCAGCTCCTATAGGGCAGGCGGGGAGCTGTTTTTT. Residues: CASSSYRAGGELFF.

The chain recombines TRBV7-8 with TRBJ1-1, with no clear D. V was clipped by 5 bases and J by 5 bases, with 15 bases between them. Germline values: CDR1 SGHVS, CDR2 FQNEAQ. There are 14 residues in the CDR3. The CDR3 sequence is CASSPRGGGTEAFF. Written as DNA, the CDR3 is TGTGCCAGCAGCCCCCGTGGTGGAGGAACTGAAGCTTTCTTT.

This clone was picked up a small number of times. The V call is TRBV6-6, the J call TRBJ1-3; D not resolved. Germline CDR1 reads MNHNY; CDR2 reads SVGAGI (reference sequence). This CDR3 is 15 amino acids long. The ends were cut back, 2 bases at V and 0 bases at J, with 8 bases in the middle. The CDR3 reads CASSYRYGSGNTIYF. The DNA for the CDR3 is TGTGCCAGCAGTTACCGATACGGCTCTGGAAACACCATATATTTT.

V gene TRBV5-6 combines with J gene TRBJ2-2; D remains ambiguous. V was trimmed by 2 bases and J by 0 bases, leaving 14 bases between them. The CDR3 is made up of 17 amino acids. Per germline, CDR1 SGHDT and CDR2 YYEEEE. The CDR3 loop reads CASSFTPRLSNTGELFF. The CDR3 DNA is TGTGCCAGCAGCTTTACCCCCCGGCTGTCGAACACCGGGGAGCTGTTTTTT.

The V gene is TRBV4-2, the J gene TRBJ2-4; 8 bases align to TRBD2. V shed 1 base and J 8 bases; nucleotides not matched to a gene: 13. Germline V gene lookup returns CDR1 LGHNA and CDR2 YNFKEQ. CDR3 size: 17 residues. The CDR3 coding sequence is TGTGCCAGCAGCCAAGTCCTCTCGGGAGGGCCTGGTGACATTCAGTACTTC. It yields the protein CASSQVLSGGPGDIQYF.

This clone has just a few counts. The V call is TRBV28, the J call TRBJ2-1; tentatively, D is TRBD1 or TRBD2 (5 bases each). Trimming left V 7 bases short and J 4 bases short, with 11 bases between. Per germline, CDR1 MDHEN and CDR2 SYDVKM. The CDR3 contains 13 residues. The chain's CDR3 is CASNLGAYNEQFF. The CDR3 coding sequence is TGTGCCAGCAACCTCGGGGCTTACAATGAGCAGTTCTTC.

V and J are TRBV7-8 and TRBJ2-3, with D perhaps matching TRBD2 (6 bases). Germline V gene sequence: CDR1 SGHVS, CDR2 FQNEAQ. Trimming removed 6 bases at V and 3 bases at J, with 13 bases between. The CDR3 is 14 residues long. The CDR3 protein is CASRYRRGTDTQYF. DNA for the CDR3: TGTGCCAGCAGATACAGGAGGGGTACAGATACGCAGTATTTT. The full variable domain, with the rest looked up from reference TRBV7-8 and TRBJ2-3, is GAGVSQSPRYKVAKRGQDVALRCDPISGHVSLFWYQQALGQGPEFLTYFQNEAQLDKSGLPSDRFFAERPEGSVSTLKIQRTQQEDSAVYLCASRYRRGTDTQYFGPGTRLTVL.

The chain has TRBV6-5 and TRBJ2-1; D unclear. The CDR3 contains 15 residues. Germline assignment: CDR1 MNHEY and CDR2 SVGAGI. V gave up 2 bases and J gave up 7 bases, with 15 bases separating them. The CDR3 loop reads CASSYALGVQNEQFF. CDR3 coding DNA: TGTGCCAGCAGTTACGCTCTTGGTGTGCAAAATGAGCAGTTCTTC.

In this sample, this clone turned up a few times. The rearrangement uses TRBV7-9 and TRBJ2-6; TRBD1 might be the D (5 bases). Germline CDR1 SEHNR, CDR2 FQNEAQ (reference sequence). CDR3 length equals 16 residues. V lost 0 bases and J lost 4, with 10 bases in between. Here the CDR3 reads CASSLAQGSGANVLTF. The CDR3 DNA follows: TGTGCCAGCAGCTTAGCTCAGGGTAGCGGGGCCAACGTCCTGACTTTC.

In this sample, this clone turned up a few times. The genes are TRBV28 and TRBJ2-1; a possible D gene is TRBD1 (6 bases). Between the trimmed V and J ends, which lost 5 bases and 9 bases, there was a span of 14 bases. The CDR3 covers 13 residues. CDR1 and CDR2 (germline): MDHEN, SYDVKM. The CDR3: CASSPWTVGEQFF. As DNA, the CDR3 is TGTGCCAGCAGTCCGTGGACAGTAGGTGAGCAGTTCTTC.

This sequence joins TRBV4-3 and TRBJ1-1; D unresolved. Germline CDR1 reads LGHNA; CDR2 reads YSLEER. The CDR3 spans 15 residues. Trimming cost V 3 bases and J 1 base, with 12 bases left between them. CDR3 DNA: TGCGCCAGCAGCCAGGGAGAGGGCTGGAACACTGAAGCTTTCTTT. Translating gives CASSQGEGWNTEAFF.

This clone was seen a few times. The chain uses TRBV7-9 and TRBJ2-1; D is unclear. The CDR3 is made up of 15 amino acids. V was pared by 4 bases and J by 0 bases, with 10 bases between. Germline assignment: CDR1 SEHNR and CDR2 FQNEAQ (reference sequence). CDR3 coding DNA: TGTGCCAGCAGCTATCCAGGCACCTCCTACAATGAGCAGTTCTTC. Translating it yields CASSYPGTSYNEQFF. Full variable domain (rest looked up from reference TRBV7-9 and TRBJ2-1): DTGVSQNPRHKITKRGQNVTFRCDPISEHNRLYWYRQTLGQGPEFLTYFQNEAQLEKSRLLSDRFSAERPKGSFSTLEIQRTEQGDSAMYLCASSYPGTSYNEQFFGPGTRLTVL.

This clone was counted a few times. The genes are TRBV7-2 and TRBJ1-2, with D maybe TRBD1 (6 bases). Trimming left V 5 bases short and J 3 bases short, with 13 bases between. Germline CDR1 reads SGHTA; CDR2 reads FQGNSA. The CDR3 spans 14 residues. The CDR3 loop reads CASSQGPGDYGYTF. CDR3 in DNA: TGTGCCAGCAGCCAGGGGCCTGGCGACTATGGCTACACCTTC.

The CDR3 reads CATYSGDRVLNTEAFF. CDR3 DNA sequence: TGTGCCACTTATAGCGGGGATCGGGTCCTTAACACTGAAGCTTTCTTT. The chain has TRBV28 and TRBJ1-1; no definite D call. This CDR3 comprises 16 residues. CDR1 and CDR2 from the germline V gene are MDHEN and SYDVKM. With 10 bases removed from V and 2 bases from J, the gap between germline ends came to 23 bases.

The chain couples TRBV25-1 to TRBJ1-1, with D possibly matching TRBD1 (5 bases). Germline CDR1 and CDR2: MGHDK and SYGVNS. The CDR3 consists of 13 residues. Trimming stripped 7 bases from V and 2 bases from J, with 11 bases between. The CDR3 nucleotides read TGTGCCAGCAACGCCCAGGGAAACACTGAAGCTTTCTTT. Encoded protein: CASNAQGNTEAFF.

The sample holds a few counts of this clone. The rearrangement joins TRBV7-2 to TRBJ2-2; D is perhaps TRBD2 (7 bases). This CDR3 has 17 amino acids. Germline V gene sequence: CDR1 SGHTA, CDR2 FQGNSA. V was shortened by 11 bases and J by 6 bases, with 28 bases between the two germline ends. CDR3 bases: TGTGCCGCGAGGGCCAGGGGCGTATCGGGGGGCGCCGGGGAGCTGTTTTTT. Residues: CAARARGVSGGAGELFF.